This TCR beta chain was captured by sequencing in a study of blood T cell repertoires in COVID-19. About the research overall: Sites across the United States, Italy and Spain contributed samples from acute and convalescent COVID-19. T cells, B-cell-depleted T cells, or PBMCs provided the cDNA or gDNA that served as material.

Per the study methods: Amplification with reference gene primers provided the estimates of nucleated cell counts. Clones were read by immunoSEQ multiplex PCR, and TCRdb kept only the in-frame ones, dropping some. The V and J calls and clone size come from that table; D and trimming were worked out from the DNA. The table shows a few hundred thousand clones, with about 84% occurring only once. Assignment of participants to cohorts was predicated upon participant-reported clinical history. Sequencing was carried out using PBMCs or T cells enriched from blood (not recorded which). The sequence was obtained from a woman aged 40 to 50 with acute COVID-19.

The chain's CDR3 is CASSLAPVAGGGNGYTF. The CDR3 region has the DNA TGCGCCAGCAGCTTGGCCCCAGTGGCAGGAGGTGGGAATGGCTACACCTTC. This chain uses TRBV5-1 with TRBJ1-2; no clear D. Per germline, CDR1 SGHRS and CDR2 YFSETQ. Trimming shortened V by 0 bases and J by 6 bases, and 21 bases separated the two germline ends. This CDR3 is built from 17 residues.